Listed here are 4 T cell receptor beta chains from one sample, sequenced in a study of cytomegalovirus exposure and HLA in healthy donors. Sequencing used immunoSEQ multiplex PCR; TCRdb keeps in-frame clones, though not all of them. The data show fewer than 200,000 clones, with around 85% seen just once and roughly 15% held by the top ten. The sample was PBMCs. Source of these receptors: a man aged 18 to 35 in good health and CMV-seropositive.

V gene TRBV19 combines with J gene TRBJ1-1; TRBD1 matches 10 bases. The CDR3 runs to 13 residues. Looked up from germline, CDR1 is LNHDA and CDR2 is SQIVND (reference sequence). V shed 3 bases and J 11 bases; nucleotides not matched to a gene: 6. The CDR3 spells CASSIRGQGRAFF. The CDR3 DNA follows: TGTGCCAGTAGTATCCGGGGACAGGGGAGGGCTTTCTTT.

The CDR3 reads CASSLVGGKITGELFF. The DNA for the CDR3 is TGTGCCAGCAGCTTAGTCGGCGGGAAAATTACCGGGGAGCTGTTTTTT. J is TRBJ2-2 and V is TRBV7-6, with a weak D call TRBD2 (6 bases). This CDR3 is 16 amino acids long. Deletions cut 1 base from V and 5 bases from J, with 14 bases between. Germline CDR1 is SGHVS and CDR2 is FNYEAQ.

This rearrangement joins TRBV2 to TRBJ2-1; 11 bases agree with TRBD2. The CDR3 spans 14 residues. Germline loops: CDR1 SNHLY, CDR2 FYNNEI. The trim removed 8 bases at V and 3 bases at J, leaving 3 bases unmatched. Here the CDR3 reads CASLAGGRYNEQFF. CDR3 nucleotide sequence: TGTGCCAGCTTAGCGGGAGGGCGCTACAATGAGCAGTTCTTC.

The V gene is TRBV2, the J gene TRBJ1-3, with D tentatively TRBD1 (6 bases). Trimming removed 8 bases at V and 0 bases at J, with 14 bases between. The CDR3 has 15 residues. The V gene's germline CDR1 is SNHLY and CDR2 FYNNEI. CDR3 in amino acids: CASSGQIGSGNTIYF. DNA for the CDR3: TGTGCCAGCTCGGGACAAATCGGCTCTGGAAACACCATATATTTT.